The text below deals with one T cell receptor beta chain. Germline V gene sequence: CDR1 LNHNV, CDR2 YYDKDF (reference sequence). The CDR3 has 16 amino acids. Deletions cut 0 bases from V and 7 bases from J, with 15 bases between. The data derive from a study of blood T cell repertoires in COVID-19. Study context: T cells, B-cell-depleted T cells, or PBMCs supplied cDNA or gDNA.

Per the study methods: Nucleated cell counts were estimated from reference gene primer amplification. This table comes from immunoSEQ multiplex PCR, and its TCRdb copy is limited to in-frame clones, with some not included. Clone size and the V and J calls come from that table; the DNA yielded D and trimming. The table shows tens of thousands of clones, with 85% to 90% occurring only once. The V call is TRBV15, the J call TRBJ1-4, with D maybe TRBD1 (6 bases). Sequencing was carried out using peripheral blood. This TCR was recovered from a man aged 30 to 39 with active or convalescent COVID-19. The CDR3 here is CATSRDIRRGSEKLFF. CDR3 sequence (DNA): TGTGCCACCAGCAGAGATATTCGCAGGGGCAGTGAAAAACTGTTTTTT.